Below are 15 T cell receptor beta chains sequenced from a single sample in a study of blood T cell repertoires in COVID-19. The method was immunoSEQ multiplex PCR; TCRdb's version includes in-frame clones alone and lacks a portion of them. The repertoire holds approximately 38,000 clones, approximately 90% seen once, with 7.2% in the top ten. What was sequenced was peripheral blood. Source of these receptors: a human donor in a cohort sampled during active COVID-19.

The chain combines TRBV24-1 with TRBJ2-5, with D possibly matching TRBD1 (6 bases). Germline lookup yields CDR1 KGHDR and CDR2 SFDVKD. The CDR3 spans 15 residues. Trimming cost V 6 bases and J 0 bases, with 13 bases left between them. The CDR3, as DNA: TGTGCCACCAGTCGGACAGACGCCTACCAAGAGACCCAGTACTTC. Its protein product is CATSRTDAYQETQYF.

V is TRBV5-1 and J is TRBJ2-3; no clear D gene. V lost 0 bases, J lost 1 base, and 12 bases lay in between. Germline V gene lookup returns CDR1 SGHRS and CDR2 YFSETQ. This CDR3 comprises 16 residues. The CDR3 reads CASSLEPRYRTDTQYF. The CDR3 bases are TGCGCCAGCAGCTTGGAGCCCAGGTATCGCACAGATACGCAGTATTTT.

The V gene is TRBV18, the J gene TRBJ2-7; 7 bases fit TRBD1. Germline V gene lookup returns CDR1 KGHSH and CDR2 LQKENI. Trimming removed 3 bases from V and 7 bases from J; junction bases left unmatched: 12. The CDR3 consists of 15 residues. CDR3 coding DNA: TGTGCCAGCTCACCGAACAGGGGCCTGCCTCGGGAGCAGTACTTC. Its translation is CASSPNRGLPREQYF. Looking up the rest from reference TRBV18 and TRBJ2-7 gives the full variable domain: NAGVMQNPRHLVRRRGQEARLRCSPMKGHSHVYWYRQLPEEGLKFMVYLQKENIIDESGMPKERFSAEFPKEGPSILRIQQVVRGDSAAYFCASSPNRGLPREQYFGPGTRLTVT.

The CDR3 loop reads CASSPGGTYGYTF. As DNA, the CDR3 is TGTGCCAGCAGCCCTGGGGGGACCTATGGCTACACCTTC. The V gene is TRBV5-5, the J gene TRBJ1-2, with D perhaps matching TRBD1 (5 bases). The V gene's germline CDR1 is SGHKS and CDR2 YYEKEE (reference sequence). V lost 4 bases and J 4 bases, leaving 11 bases between the germline ends. This CDR3 comprises 13 residues.

V gene TRBV3-1 (or the pseudogene TRBV3-2) combines with J gene TRBJ2-7; D might be TRBD1 (5 bases). This CDR3 comprises 15 residues. Trimming pared 3 bases from V and 2 bases from J, leaving 14 bases between. Germline CDR1 LGHDT, CDR2 YNNKEL (reference sequence). As DNA, the CDR3 is TGTGCCAGCAGCCACCGGCAGGGAAGGCCCTACGAGCAGTACTTC. As protein: CASSHRQGRPYEQYF.

The chain links TRBV24-1 to TRBJ2-3, with TRBD2 matching 11 bases. This CDR3 has 18 amino acids. Losses at the gene ends were 0 bases for V and 2 bases for J; bases not matched to a gene: 6. Germline V CDR1 and CDR2: KGHDR, SFDVKD. CDR3 protein: CATSDLPTSGTSTDTQYF. CDR3 sequence (DNA): TGTGCCACCAGTGATTTGCCGACTAGCGGGACGTCCACAGATACGCAGTATTTT.

The table lists this clone with a few counts. CDR3: CASSEFGRGDQPQHF. The CDR3 DNA reads as TGTGCCAGCAGCGAATTTGGGAGGGGCGATCAGCCCCAGCATTTT. The chain links TRBV6-2 or TRBV6-3 to TRBJ1-5; tentatively, D is TRBD1 (5 bases). Trimming pared 6 bases from V and 5 bases from J, leaving 17 bases between. The CDR3 runs to 15 residues. Per germline, CDR1 MNHEY and CDR2 SVGEGT.

CDR3 in amino acids: CASSPGLAGAYEQYF. CDR3 DNA sequence: TGTGCCAGCAGCCCCGGACTAGCGGGGGCCTACGAGCAGTACTTC. The chain links TRBV5-4 to TRBJ2-7; 13 bases are shared with TRBD2. CDR1 and CDR2 from the germline V gene are SGHNT and YYREEE (reference sequence). The trim removed 4 bases at V and 2 bases at J, leaving 3 bases unmatched. The CDR3 length is 15 residues.

This clone occurred a few times. The chain couples TRBV4-2 to TRBJ1-3; the D gene is possibly TRBD1 (5 bases). With 0 bases removed from V and 0 bases from J, the gap between germline ends came to 9 bases. This CDR3 has 16 amino acids. Germline V lookup: CDR1 LGHNA, CDR2 YNFKEQ. The CDR3 DNA is TGTGCCAGCAGCCAAGATTTGGGGGGCTCTGGAAACACCATATATTTT. It codes for CASSQDLGGSGNTIYF.

The CDR3 reads CSVGRGLAGLGQQFF. DNA of the CDR3: TGCAGCGTGGGACGTGGACTAGCGGGTCTAGGGCAGCAGTTCTTC. V and J are TRBV29-1 and TRBJ2-1; 11 nucleotides align to TRBD2. CDR1 is SQVTM, CDR2 ANQGSEA, per germline. V was pared by 6 bases and J by 11 bases, with 15 bases of the junction left unmatched. CDR3 length: 15 amino acids.

A single count supports this clone. The gene calls are TRBV6-5 and TRBJ2-7; TRBD1 aligns across 10 bases. Trimming took 8 bases from V and 7 from J; bases not matched to a gene: 11. CDR1 and CDR2 (germline): MNHEY, SVGAGI. The CDR3 contains 14 residues. The CDR3 is CASSTGGGILEQYF. Written as DNA, the CDR3 is TGTGCCAGCTCGACAGGGGGCGGCATCCTTGAGCAGTACTTC.

V is TRBV5-1 and J is TRBJ2-3, with TRBD2 matching over 10 bases. This CDR3 comprises 15 residues. V trimming: 2 bases; J trimming: 5 bases; junction bases outside the gene matches: 5. Germline assignment: CDR1 SGHRS and CDR2 YFSETQ. CDR3 DNA sequence: TGCGCCAGCAGCTTAAGCGGGGGGGCCCGAGATACGCAGTATTTT. Translation: CASSLSGGARDTQYF.

The chain links TRBV27 to TRBJ2-6, with D possibly TRBD1 on 6 matching bases. The length of the CDR3 is 16 residues. Trimming stripped 4 bases from V and 0 bases from J, with 10 bases between. Germline V gene sequence: CDR1 MNHEY, CDR2 SMNVEV (reference sequence). The CDR3 reads CASSYTGSSGANVLTF. The CDR3 DNA is TGTGCCAGCAGTTACACAGGGAGCTCTGGGGCCAACGTCCTGACTTTC.

The V and J genes are TRBV4-3 and TRBJ2-2; a weak D match, TRBD2 (6 bases). Trimming shortened V by 0 bases and J by 3 bases, and 11 bases separated the two germline ends. CDR1 and CDR2 (germline): LGHNA, YSLEER. The CDR3 has 16 amino acids. The CDR3 loop is CASSQDGGADTGELFF. As DNA, the CDR3 is TGCGCCAGCAGCCAAGACGGCGGGGCTGACACCGGGGAGCTGTTTTTT.

This clone has just one count. This chain connects TRBV28 to TRBJ2-7; D gene uncertain. CDR1 is MDHEN, CDR2 SYDVKM, per germline. The CDR3 consists of 15 residues. V lost 2 bases to trimming and J lost 3 bases, with 14 bases between them. The DNA for the CDR3 is TGTGCCAGCAGTTTAAACTTAGCCATCGGCTACGAGCAGTACTTC. It yields the protein CASSLNLAIGYEQYF. Filled out from reference TRBV28 and TRBJ2-7, the complete variable domain reads DVKVTQSSRYLVKRTGEKVFLECVQDMDHENMFWYRQDPGLGLRLIYFSYDVKMKEKGDIPEGYSVSREKKERFSLILESASTNQTSMYLCASSLNLAIGYEQYFGPGTRLTVT.